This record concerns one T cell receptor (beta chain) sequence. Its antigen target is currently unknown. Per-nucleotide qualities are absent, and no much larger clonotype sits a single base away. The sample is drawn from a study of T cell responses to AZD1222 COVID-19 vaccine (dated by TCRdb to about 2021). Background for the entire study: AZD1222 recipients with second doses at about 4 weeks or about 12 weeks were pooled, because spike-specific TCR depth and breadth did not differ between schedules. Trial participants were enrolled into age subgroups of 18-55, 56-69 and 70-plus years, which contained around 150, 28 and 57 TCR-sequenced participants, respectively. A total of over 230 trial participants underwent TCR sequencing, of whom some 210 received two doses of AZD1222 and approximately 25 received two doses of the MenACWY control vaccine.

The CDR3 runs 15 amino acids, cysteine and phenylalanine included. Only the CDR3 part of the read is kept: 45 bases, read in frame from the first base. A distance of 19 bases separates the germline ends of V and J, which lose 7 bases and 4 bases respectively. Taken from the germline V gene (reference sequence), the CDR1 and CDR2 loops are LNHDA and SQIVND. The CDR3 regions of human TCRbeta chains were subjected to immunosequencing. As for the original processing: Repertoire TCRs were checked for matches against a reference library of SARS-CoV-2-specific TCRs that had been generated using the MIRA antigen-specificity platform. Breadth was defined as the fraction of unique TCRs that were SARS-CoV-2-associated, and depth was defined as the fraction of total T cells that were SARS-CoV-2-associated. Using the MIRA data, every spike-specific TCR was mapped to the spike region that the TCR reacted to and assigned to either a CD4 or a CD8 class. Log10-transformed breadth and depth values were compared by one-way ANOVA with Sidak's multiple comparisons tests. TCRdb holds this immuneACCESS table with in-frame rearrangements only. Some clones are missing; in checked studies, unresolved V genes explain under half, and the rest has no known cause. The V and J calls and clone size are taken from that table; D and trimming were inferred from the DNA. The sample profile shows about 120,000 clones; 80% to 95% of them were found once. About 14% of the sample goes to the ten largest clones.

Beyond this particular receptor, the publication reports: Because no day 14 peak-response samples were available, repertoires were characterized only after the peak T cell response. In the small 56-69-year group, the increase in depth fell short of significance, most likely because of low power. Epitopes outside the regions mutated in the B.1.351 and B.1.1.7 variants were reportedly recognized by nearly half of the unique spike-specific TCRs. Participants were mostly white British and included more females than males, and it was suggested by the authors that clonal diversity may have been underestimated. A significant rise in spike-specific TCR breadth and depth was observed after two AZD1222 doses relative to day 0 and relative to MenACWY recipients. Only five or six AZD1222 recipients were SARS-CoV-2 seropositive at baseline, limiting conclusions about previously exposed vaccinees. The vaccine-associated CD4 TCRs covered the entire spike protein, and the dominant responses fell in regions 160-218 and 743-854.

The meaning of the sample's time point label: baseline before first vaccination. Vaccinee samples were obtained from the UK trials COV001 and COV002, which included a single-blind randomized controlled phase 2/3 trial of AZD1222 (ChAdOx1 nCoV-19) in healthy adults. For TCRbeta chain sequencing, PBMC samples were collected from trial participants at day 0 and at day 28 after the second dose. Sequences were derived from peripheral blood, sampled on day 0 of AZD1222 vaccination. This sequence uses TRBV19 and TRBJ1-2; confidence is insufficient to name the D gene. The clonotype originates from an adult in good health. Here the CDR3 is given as CASTPFGLSGYGYTF. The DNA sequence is TGTGCCAGTACCCCCTTTGGGCTCTCTGGCTATGGCTACACCTTC.